The clone carrying this T cell receptor beta chain was seen many times. Its antigen remains unidentified. The data belong to a study of T cells in Graves' hyperthyroidism and ophthalmopathy. Patients were excluded because of uncontrolled infection, other autoimmune disease, pregnancy or lactation. PBMCs were collected from an approximately 9.3 ml volume of fresh peripheral blood. Trimming removed 7 bases at V and 1 base at J, with 16 bases between. CDR3 length equals 14 residues. From germline, CDR1 is SQVTM and CDR2 ANQGSEA. Study-level points and caveats: Using 13 V-J features, a model discriminated ophthalmopathy from stable hyperthyroidism. The model foresaw ophthalmopathy a median around 6.8 months prior to onset.

RNA transcripts provided the source from which TCR beta CDR3 regions were amplified. The HTBI primer set was used in a first-round RT-PCR of the TCR CDR3. MiXCR was run by TCRdb on the multiplex PCR reads, yielding one entry per CDR3 protein. The sample carries about 640,000 distinct CDR3 sequences, approximately 15% recorded once. This chain uses TRBV29-1 with TRBJ1-1; TRBD1 might be the D (5 bases). This clonotype was obtained from a woman in her forties or fifties with Graves' ophthalmopathy. The sequenced sample consisted of blood. This CDR3 reads CSAPIAGTNTEAFF. Written as DNA, the CDR3 is TGCAGCGCACCGATCGCAGGGACGAACACTGAAGCTTTCTTT.